This T cell receptor beta chain came from a study of blood T cells in healthy people across ages. Study results and caveats: TCR beta diversity was tightly associated with the proportion of naive T cells.

V was clipped by 6 bases and J by 1 base, with 15 bases between them. The CDR3 is 15 residues long. Germline V gives CDR1 SGHAT, CDR2 FQNNGV. A sample-barcoded 5' primer and a J-beta primer mix were used in a second PCR of roughly 6 to 12 cycles. TCRdb reprocessed the 5' RACE reads via MiXCR and lists one record per CDR3 protein. The sample contains roughly 1,300,000 distinct CDR3 sequences, approximately 63% of which appear only once. About this clonotype itself: Its antigen is as yet unknown.

With each sample, at least 6 micrograms of total RNA were extracted. The TCR sequence derives from a man aged 18 to 30 in good health. Sequenced input: blood. The chain employs TRBV11-2 and TRBJ2-5; the D call may be TRBD1 or TRBD2 (5 bases each). CDR3 protein: CASSPGARGQETQYF. The CDR3 DNA reads TGTGCCAGCAGTCCCGGGGCGAGGGGCCAAGAGACCCAGTACTTC.